The 18 T cell receptor beta chains below come from one sample, sequenced in a study of monozygotic twins with inflammatory bowel disease. With the 5' RACE reads reprocessed, TCRdb shows one record per CDR3 protein and no DNA. The clone table shows approximately 160,000 distinct CDR3 sequences, with the ten largest holding around 7.2%. Sequencing was performed on blood. The receptor source for this set is a human donor with ulcerative colitis or Crohn's disease, or a healthy co-twin of an affected twin (not recorded which).

The chain uses TRBV20-1 and TRBJ2-2; absent DNA, TCRdb's TRBD1 call cannot be checked. The length of the CDR3 is 11 residues. Germline V gene sequence: CDR1 DFQATT, CDR2 SNEGSKA (reference sequence). The CDR3 loop is CSVGGAGELFF.

The gene calls are TRBV11-2 and TRBJ1-1; the D call of TRBD1 rests on TCRdb alone, since no DNA is present to check it. The V gene's germline CDR1 is SGHAT and CDR2 FQNNGV. The CDR3 runs to 15 residues. This chain's CDR3 is CASSLDVGPGTEAFF.

V gene TRBV20-1 combines with J gene TRBJ2-1; TCRdb selects TRBD2, and the lack of DNA leaves this call unchecked. CDR1 is DFQATT, CDR2 SNEGSKA, per germline (reference sequence). The CDR3 is 13 amino acids. CDR3 sequence: CSARDPAGYEQFF.

The chain uses TRBV13 and TRBJ2-7; the TCRdb call, TRBD1, lacks DNA for checking. In germline, CDR1 is PRHDT, CDR2 FYEKMQ (reference sequence). CDR3 length equals 14 residues. CDR3: CASSLRGQRLEQYF. The full variable domain, completed using reference TRBV13 and TRBJ2-7, is AAGVIQSPRHLIKEKRETATLKCYPIPRHDTVYWYQQGPGQDPQFLISFYEKMQSDKGSIPDRFSAQQFSDYHSELNMSSLELGDSALYFCASSLRGQRLEQYFGPGTRLTVT.

The chain has TRBV7-2 and TRBJ1-5. This CDR3 has 14 residues. Per the germline V gene, CDR1 is SGHTA and CDR2 is FQGNSA. CDR3 region: CASSPRISNQPQHF.

The rearrangement uses TRBV7-9 and TRBJ2-5; TCRdb selects TRBD1, and the lack of DNA leaves this call unchecked. CDR3 size: 14 residues. CDR1 and CDR2 from the germline V gene are SEHNR and FQNEAQ (reference sequence). This chain's CDR3 is CASSGPGPSETQYF.

The gene calls are TRBV7-2 and TRBJ2-5; the D call of TRBD1 rests on TCRdb alone, since no DNA is present to check it. This CDR3 region has 14 residues. Germline CDR1 SGHTA, CDR2 FQGNSA. CDR3 residues: CASSPGRGRETQYF.

The rearrangement links TRBV11-2 to TRBJ2-7; TCRdb gives TRBD1 as the D gene, but with no DNA this cannot be confirmed. This CDR3 has 11 residues. Germline V lookup: CDR1 SGHAT, CDR2 FQNNGV. The CDR3 protein is CASSLVTGVYF.

The chain recombines TRBV20-1 with TRBJ2-7; the TCRdb D gene call, TRBD1, has no DNA to confirm it. CDR3 length: 13 amino acids. In germline, CDR1 is DFQATT, CDR2 SNEGSKA (reference sequence). The CDR3 region is CSASRDSSCEQYF.

This rearrangement joins TRBV20-1 to TRBJ2-5; as DNA is missing, the TRBD2 call by TCRdb cannot be tested. Germline V gene lookup returns CDR1 DFQATT and CDR2 SNEGSKA (reference sequence). This CDR3 contains 13 residues. CDR3 residues: CSAPDYPIKTQYF.

V and J are TRBV29-1 and TRBJ1-2. There are 14 residues in the CDR3. CDR1 and CDR2 from the germline V gene are SQVTM and ANQGSEA. The CDR3 is CSARGGKSNYGYTF.

This chain connects TRBV18 to TRBJ2-5. Germline-derived CDR1 and CDR2 are KGHSH and LQKENI. The CDR3 consists of 12 residues. The CDR3 loop reads CASSPKRETQYF.

This sequence joins TRBV7-6 and TRBJ2-7; TCRdb names TRBD1, which stays unverified in the absence of DNA. The CDR3 loop spans 15 amino acids. CDR1 is SGHVS and CDR2 is FNYEAQ in the germline V gene. This CDR3 reads CASSLERTGAYEQYF.

The chain uses TRBV5-1 and TRBJ1-1. The CDR3 contains 19 residues. CDR1 and CDR2 from the germline V gene are SGHRS and YFSETQ. The CDR3 is CASSLKAGLLKFMNTEAFF.

The chain uses TRBV6-5 and TRBJ1-4. The CDR3 length is 15 residues. The germline gives CDR1 MNHEY, CDR2 SVGAGI. The CDR3 spells CASSYSRSFNEKLFF.

This rearrangement joins TRBV25-1 to TRBJ2-3; TCRdb indicates TRBD2, and absent DNA this call remains unverified. Germline V gives CDR1 MGHDK, CDR2 SYGVNS. The CDR3 runs to 17 residues. CDR3 loop: CASSYGLAGVYTDTQYF.

This chain links TRBV11-3 with TRBJ2-1; TCRdb's D call of TRBD1 is untestable without DNA. This CDR3 is 16 amino acids long. CDR1 SGHNT and CDR2 YENEEA come from the germline V gene. The CDR3 is CASSFESRPPGHEQFF.

V usage is TRBV10-2 and J usage is TRBJ2-7; TCRdb reports TRBD2, a call that lacks DNA to check it against. From germline, CDR1 is WSHSY and CDR2 SAAADI. The length of the CDR3 is 16 residues. The CDR3 loop is CASRPISSGASYEQYF.